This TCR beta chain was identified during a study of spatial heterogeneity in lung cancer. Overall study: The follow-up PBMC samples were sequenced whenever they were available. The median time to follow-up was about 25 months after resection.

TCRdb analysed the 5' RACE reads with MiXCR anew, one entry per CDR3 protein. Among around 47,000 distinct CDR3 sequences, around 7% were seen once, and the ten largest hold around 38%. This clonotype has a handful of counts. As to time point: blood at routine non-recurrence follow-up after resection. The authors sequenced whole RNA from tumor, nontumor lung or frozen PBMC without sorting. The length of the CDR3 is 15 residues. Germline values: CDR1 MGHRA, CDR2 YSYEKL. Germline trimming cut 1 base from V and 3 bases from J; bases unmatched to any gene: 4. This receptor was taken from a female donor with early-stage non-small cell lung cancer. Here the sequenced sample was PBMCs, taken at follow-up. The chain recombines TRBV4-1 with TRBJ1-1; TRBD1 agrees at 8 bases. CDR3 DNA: TGCGCCAGCAGCCAAGTATTGGACAGGGACACTGAAGCTTTCTTT. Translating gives CASSQVLDRDTEAFF.